A selection of T cell receptor beta chains follows, all from one sample in a study of shared clonotypes between healthy human individuals. Sequencing used immunoSEQ multiplex PCR; TCRdb keeps in-frame clones, though not all of them. Altogether around 2.1 million clones are present, nearly 97% being singletons, with the ten largest covering around 0.13%. Sequencing used naive CD4+ T cells sorted from blood. The receptors were sampled from a man younger than 35 in good health. Both conserved end residues are part of each CDR3. Fields, in order: D gene, J gene, clone size, V gene, CDR3 protein, CDR3 DNA. The D gene is left open where the match is weak. Clone size is stated in some rows and not others, as once, few, many or a class when expanded.

d_gene: .; j_gene: TRBJ2-3; abundance: .; v_gene: TRBV5-4; CDR3aa: CASSLDRDTQYF; CDR3nt: TGTGCCAGCAGCTTGGACCGGGATACGCAGTATTTT
d_gene: .; j_gene: TRBJ2-2; abundance: .; v_gene: TRBV7-9; CDR3aa: CASSLNRELTGELFF; CDR3nt: TGTGCCAGCAGCTTGAACAGGGAACTCACCGGGGAGCTGTTTTTT
d_gene: TRBD1; j_gene: TRBJ1-2; abundance: .; v_gene: TRBV7-2; CDR3aa: CASSLETTGGLLYGYTF; CDR3nt: TGTGCCAGCAGCTTAGAGACGACAGGGGGCCTACTTTATGGCTACACCTTC
d_gene: .; j_gene: TRBJ2-1; abundance: .; v_gene: TRBV7-2; CDR3aa: CASSLATGISYNEQFF; CDR3nt: TGTGCCAGCAGCTTAGCGACAGGTATCTCCTACAATGAGCAGTTCTTC
d_gene: TRBD2; j_gene: TRBJ2-1; abundance: .; v_gene: TRBV9; CDR3aa: CASSVGLAGGVEQFF; CDR3nt: TGTGCCAGCAGCGTAGGATTAGCGGGGGGAGTTGAGCAGTTCTTC
d_gene: TRBD1; j_gene: TRBJ2-5; abundance: .; v_gene: TRBV5-1; CDR3aa: CASSLAGDRTQETQYF; CDR3nt: TGCGCCAGCAGCTTGGCCGGGGACAGAACCCAAGAGACCCAGTACTTC
d_gene: .; j_gene: TRBJ2-3; abundance: .; v_gene: TRBV10-3; CDR3aa: CAISDMARSTDTQYF; CDR3nt: TGTGCCATCAGTGATATGGCGCGGAGCACAGATACGCAGTATTTT
d_gene: TRBD1; j_gene: TRBJ2-7; abundance: .; v_gene: TRBV30; CDR3aa: CAWSMGQGYEQYF; CDR3nt: TGTGCCTGGAGTATGGGACAGGGCTACGAGCAGTACTTC
d_gene: .; j_gene: TRBJ2-3; abundance: .; v_gene: TRBV18; CDR3aa: CASSPTGPSTDTQYF; CDR3nt: TGTGCCAGCTCACCAACAGGCCCTAGCACAGATACGCAGTATTTT
d_gene: TRBD2; j_gene: TRBJ2-7; abundance: .; v_gene: TRBV19; CDR3aa: CASSMTSSGEQYF; CDR3nt: TGTGCCAGTAGTATGACTAGCTCGGGCGAGCAGTACTTC
d_gene: TRBD1; j_gene: TRBJ2-7; abundance: .; v_gene: TRBV2; CDR3aa: CATLSGTGTYEQYF; CDR3nt: TGTGCCACCTTGTCCGGGACAGGGACCTACGAGCAGTACTTC
d_gene: .; j_gene: TRBJ2-3; abundance: .; v_gene: TRBV7-3; CDR3aa: CASSSAVGATDTQYF; CDR3nt: TGTGCCAGCAGCTCTGCCGTCGGGGCCACAGATACGCAGTATTTT
d_gene: .; j_gene: TRBJ1-5; abundance: .; v_gene: TRBV7-8; CDR3aa: CASSLAYRASNQPQHF; CDR3nt: TGTGCCAGCAGCTTAGCGTATAGAGCGAGCAATCAGCCCCAGCATTTT
d_gene: .; j_gene: TRBJ1-5; abundance: .; v_gene: TRBV27; CDR3aa: CASSSTGYPGGNQPQHF; CDR3nt: TGTGCCAGCAGTTCCACAGGGTACCCGGGGGGCAATCAGCCCCAGCATTTT
d_gene: TRBD2; j_gene: TRBJ2-2; abundance: .; v_gene: TRBV6-5; CDR3aa: CASRLAGVTGELFF; CDR3nt: TGTGCCAGCAGGCTAGCGGGAGTGACCGGGGAGCTGTTTTTT
d_gene: TRBD2; j_gene: TRBJ2-2; abundance: .; v_gene: TRBV4-3; CDR3aa: CASSQDRVEREVFGELFF; CDR3nt: TGCGCCAGCAGCCAAGATCGAGTAGAGCGGGAGGTGTTCGGGGAGCTGTTTTTT
d_gene: .; j_gene: TRBJ1-2; abundance: .; v_gene: TRBV5-5; CDR3aa: CASSLDVGGYTF; CDR3nt: TGTGCCAGCAGCTTGGACGTGGGTGGCTACACCTTC
d_gene: .; j_gene: TRBJ2-7; abundance: .; v_gene: TRBV28; CDR3aa: CASSLQAITSYEQYF; CDR3nt: TGTGCCAGCAGTTTACAGGCGATTACCTCCTACGAGCAGTACTTC
d_gene: TRBD2; j_gene: TRBJ2-5; abundance: .; v_gene: TRBV19; CDR3aa: CASSIGLAAQETQYF; CDR3nt: TGTGCCAGTAGTATAGGACTAGCCGCACAAGAGACCCAGTACTTC
d_gene: TRBD2; j_gene: TRBJ2-3; abundance: .; v_gene: TRBV10-3; CDR3aa: CATRPSGTDTQYF; CDR3nt: TGTGCCACCCGACCTAGCGGGACAGATACGCAGTATTTT
d_gene: .; j_gene: TRBJ2-2; abundance: .; v_gene: TRBV11-2; CDR3aa: CASSLDAQGGNTGELFF; CDR3nt: TGTGCCAGCAGCTTAGATGCCCAGGGCGGGAACACCGGGGAGCTGTTTTTT
d_gene: .; j_gene: TRBJ1-5; abundance: .; v_gene: TRBV6-6; CDR3aa: CASSYGRDNQPQHF; CDR3nt: TGTGCCAGCAGTTACGGCAGAGACAATCAGCCCCAGCATTTT
d_gene: .; j_gene: TRBJ2-7; abundance: .; v_gene: TRBV7-9; CDR3aa: CASADRGDSYEQYF; CDR3nt: TGTGCCAGCGCGGACAGAGGAGATTCCTACGAGCAGTACTTC
d_gene: .; j_gene: TRBJ1-6; abundance: .; v_gene: TRBV6-6; CDR3aa: CASDAQSSNSPLHF; CDR3nt: TGTGCCAGCGATGCGCAGTCTTCCAATTCACCCCTCCACTTT
d_gene: .; j_gene: TRBJ2-7; abundance: .; v_gene: TRBV30; CDR3aa: CAWSNLGDEQYF; CDR3nt: TGTGCCTGGAGTAACTTGGGGGACGAGCAGTACTTC
d_gene: TRBD2; j_gene: TRBJ2-2; abundance: .; v_gene: TRBV7-9; CDR3aa: CASSDSGGTGELFF; CDR3nt: TGTGCCAGCAGCGATAGCGGGGGCACCGGGGAGCTGTTTTTT
d_gene: .; j_gene: TRBJ1-6; abundance: few; v_gene: TRBV5-4; CDR3aa: CASSPIGLPLHF; CDR3nt: TGTGCCAGCAGCCCGATTGGACTACCCCTCCACTTT
d_gene: TRBD2; j_gene: TRBJ2-2; abundance: .; v_gene: TRBV30; CDR3aa: CAWSVRAGVTGELFF; CDR3nt: TGTGCCTGGAGTGTAAGGGCGGGGGTCACCGGGGAGCTGTTTTTT
d_gene: TRBD1; j_gene: TRBJ1-1; abundance: few; v_gene: TRBV4-1; CDR3aa: CASSQPLGTGEAFF; CDR3nt: TGCGCCAGCAGCCAACCGCTCGGGACAGGTGAAGCTTTCTTT
d_gene: TRBD1; j_gene: TRBJ1-2; abundance: .; v_gene: TRBV27; CDR3aa: CASSTRQGEGGYTF; CDR3nt: TGTGCCAGCAGTACGAGACAGGGGGAAGGGGGCTACACCTTC
d_gene: TRBD1; j_gene: TRBJ1-6; abundance: .; v_gene: TRBV25-1; CDR3aa: CASSGSPRPGQGDSPLHF; CDR3nt: TGTGCCAGCAGTGGGTCCCCCAGACCGGGACAGGGAGATTCACCCCTCCACTTT
d_gene: .; j_gene: TRBJ1-6; abundance: .; v_gene: TRBV2; CDR3aa: CATTGTVNSPLHF; CDR3nt: TGTGCCACCACCGGGACGGTCAATTCACCCCTCCACTTT
d_gene: .; j_gene: TRBJ2-7; abundance: .; v_gene: TRBV6-5; CDR3aa: CASSYLPIAAYEQYF; CDR3nt: TGTGCCAGCAGTTACCTTCCGATAGCCGCTTACGAGCAGTACTTC
d_gene: .; j_gene: TRBJ1-1; abundance: .; v_gene: TRBV5-6; CDR3aa: CASSLVGRVNTEAFF; CDR3nt: TGTGCCAGCAGCTTGGTAGGCAGGGTGAACACTGAAGCTTTCTTT